This is a list of T cell receptor beta chains from one sample in a study of Tregs in tolerant kidney transplant recipients. Sequencing used immunoSEQ multiplex PCR; TCRdb keeps in-frame clones, though not all of them. The repertoire holds about 52,000 clones, with roughly nine tenths as singletons. The source material was CD8+ T cells from blood (PBMCs), sampled 24 months after the transplant. All receptors derive from a human patient who received a combined kidney and bone marrow transplant. Certain T cells may be donor cells from the graft. Both conserved end residues are part of each CDR3. Fields, in order: D gene, J gene, clone size, V gene, CDR3 DNA, CDR3 protein. D genes are given only for firm matches. Clone sizes are given selectively: once, few, many, or a class where the clone is expanded.

>-|TRBJ2-1|-|TRBV30
TGTGCCTGGAGTGGACTAGAATGGTTTTATGAGCAGTTCTTC
CAWSGLEWFYEQFF
>TRBD2|TRBJ2-2|-|TRBV5-4
TGTGCCAGCAGCTTAAGCGGGGCGGGGACCGGGGAGCTGTTTTTT
CASSLSGAGTGELFF
>-|TRBJ1-5|-|TRBV2
TGTGCCAGCAGTGATTACTTCCGGGGGTATAGCAATCAGCCCCAGCATTTT
CASSDYFRGYSNQPQHF
>TRBD2|TRBJ2-7|-|TRBV11-3
TGTGCCAGCAGCCTTGGAGCGGGAGGTGCCTACGAGCAGTACTTC
CASSLGAGGAYEQYF
>-|TRBJ2-1|-|TRBV7-9
TGTGCCAGCAGCTCCTGGGCCGCTCGTCGGTCCTACAATGAGCAGTTCTTC
CASSSWAARRSYNEQFF
>TRBD2|TRBJ2-1|-|TRBV7-6
TGTGCCAGCAGCTTAGTTCCCAGCGGGAGTGAATACGGGAATGAGCAGTTCTTC
CASSLVPSGSEYGNEQFF
>TRBD2|TRBJ2-1|-|TRBV7-8
TGTGCCAGCAGCTCAGCGGGAGGGCCGGGATACAATGAGCAGTTCTTC
CASSSAGGPGYNEQFF
>-|TRBJ2-5|-|TRBV7-9
TGTGCCAGCAGCCGGGACAACCAAGAGACCCAGTACTTC
CASSRDNQETQYF
>-|TRBJ2-3|-|TRBV11-2
TGTGCCAGCTCCTATGTACTTGGTGATACGCAGTATTTT
CASSYVLGDTQYF
>TRBD2|TRBJ2-2|-|TRBV5-6
TGTGCCAGCAGCTTGGAGGCGGGACTAGCGGGAGTTTTGCCCGGGGAGCTGTTTTTT
CASSLEAGLAGVLPGELFF
>-|TRBJ1-1|-|TRBV13
TGTGCCAGCAGTTCCCGACAGGATTATGAAGCTTTCTTT
CASSSRQDYEAFF
>-|TRBJ2-1|-|TRBV7-9
TGTGCCAGCAGCTCTACTAAGGGGCGGAATGAGCAGTTCTTC
CASSSTKGRNEQFF
>-|TRBJ1-1|-|TRBV4-1
TGCGCCAGCAGCCATAGACCGGGAACCAAGAACACTGAAGCTTTCTTT
CASSHRPGTKNTEAFF
>-|TRBJ1-1|-|TRBV30
TGTGCCGGTTCCGGGGTAATTGGGACTGAAGCTTTCTTT
CAGSGVIGTEAFF
>-|TRBJ2-1|-|TRBV7-2
TGTGCCAGCAGCCTCCAGCGGAACTCCTACAATGAGCAGTTCTTC
CASSLQRNSYNEQFF
>TRBD1|TRBJ2-7|once|TRBV27
TGTGCCAGCAGCCTCGCAGGGGGCGTCTCCTACGAGCAGTACTTC
CASSLAGGVSYEQYF
>TRBD2|TRBJ2-1|-|TRBV13
TGTGCCAGCATACAAGGGGCTAGCGGATACAACAATGAGCAGTTCTTC
CASIQGASGYNNEQFF
>TRBD1|TRBJ2-7|once|TRBV5-6
TGTGCCAGCAGCTATTGGGGACAGGGAGCCTACGAGCAGTACTTC
CASSYWGQGAYEQYF
>-|TRBJ2-7|-|TRBV11-2
TGTGCCAGCAGACCGACGCCGGACAGCACCTACGAGCAGTACTTC
CASRPTPDSTYEQYF
>-|TRBJ1-2|-|TRBV13
TGTGCCAGCAGCTCTGGGACGGGGGCTAACTATGGCTACACCTTC
CASSSGTGANYGYTF
>TRBD1|TRBJ2-1|-|TRBV18
TGTGCCAGCTCGGTGACAGGGGGAAATGAGCAGTTCTTC
CASSVTGGNEQFF
>TRBD1|TRBJ2-7|-|TRBV14
TGTGCCAGCAGCCAAGGACAGGGTTACGAGCAGTACTTC
CASSQGQGYEQYF
>TRBD1|TRBJ1-2|-|TRBV29-1
TGCAGCGTGGAAAGGACAGGCGGGGGCTACACCTTC
CSVERTGGGYTF
>TRBD1|TRBJ1-1|few|TRBV7-8
TGTGCCAGCAGCGTAGGGACAGCGACTGAAGCTTTCTTT
CASSVGTATEAFF
>TRBD2|TRBJ2-3|-|TRBV10-3
TGTGCCACCTTAGCGGGGGGTGGCACAGATACGCAGTATTTT
CATLAGGGTDTQYF
>-|TRBJ2-7|-|TRBV7-6
TGTGCCAGCAGCTTAGCGTTGGGAGGATACGAGCAGTACTTC
CASSLALGGYEQYF
>TRBD2|TRBJ2-7|-|TRBV19
TGTGCCAGTAGCTCAGACCCTGGGAGGGGCTACGAGCAGTACTTC
CASSSDPGRGYEQYF
>TRBD2|TRBJ2-7|-|TRBV7-9
TGTGCCAGCAGCAGCGGGACTAGCGGGCGTTCCGTCTACGAGCAGTACTTC
CASSSGTSGRSVYEQYF
>TRBD2|TRBJ2-1|-|TRBV13
TGTGCCAGCTTAACCCATAGCGGGAGGCCCGATGAGCAGTTCTTC
CASLTHSGRPDEQFF